The clone carrying this T cell receptor beta chain was seen more than once but under ten times. A much bigger clone sits one base away, suggesting this may be a read error. The sample is drawn from a study of metastatic and nonmetastatic thyroid tumors. CDR1 is LNHDA and CDR2 is SQIVND in the germline V gene (reference sequence). This CDR3 comprises 14 residues. Every patient was untreated before thyroid surgery. TCRdb re-clonotyped the PCR reads through MiXCR. This table holds roughly 2,000 clones, around 9.9% found once. The chain links TRBV19 to TRBJ2-5, with D unresolved. Sequencing was performed on tumor tissue. This TCR derives from a female donor with papillary thyroid cancer or a benign thyroid nodule (not recorded which). Some clones in this sample may be carry-over from other donors' samples. CDR3 protein: CASTPVPGQGTQYF. CDR3 in DNA: TGTGCCAGTACCCCGGTTCCGGGTCAAGGGACCCAGTACTTC.